Sequencing of this T cell receptor beta chain was carried out in a study of blood T cell repertoires in COVID-19. Turning to the study itself: T cells, B-cell-depleted T cells, or PBMCs supplied cDNA or gDNA.

This CDR3 contains 15 residues. Germline-derived CDR1 and CDR2 are MNHEY and SVGAGI. Trimming cost V 10 bases and J 4 bases; bases outside gene matches: 12. Authors' methods: How many nucleated cells were present was estimated from reference gene primer amplification. TCRdb's copy holds only in-frame clones and misses some; the assay was immunoSEQ multiplex PCR. V and J calls and clone size are as listed in that table; D and trimming were resolved from the DNA. This table has some 45,000 clones, over 80% appearing once. Material: peripheral blood. The chain recombines TRBV6-5 with TRBJ1-1, with 10 bases matching TRBD1. The sequence was obtained from a man between 60 and 70 years old with active COVID-19. The CDR3 here is CATAIKTGGTTEAFF. The CDR3 nucleotides are TGTGCCACCGCTATAAAGACAGGGGGCACCACTGAAGCTTTCTTT.